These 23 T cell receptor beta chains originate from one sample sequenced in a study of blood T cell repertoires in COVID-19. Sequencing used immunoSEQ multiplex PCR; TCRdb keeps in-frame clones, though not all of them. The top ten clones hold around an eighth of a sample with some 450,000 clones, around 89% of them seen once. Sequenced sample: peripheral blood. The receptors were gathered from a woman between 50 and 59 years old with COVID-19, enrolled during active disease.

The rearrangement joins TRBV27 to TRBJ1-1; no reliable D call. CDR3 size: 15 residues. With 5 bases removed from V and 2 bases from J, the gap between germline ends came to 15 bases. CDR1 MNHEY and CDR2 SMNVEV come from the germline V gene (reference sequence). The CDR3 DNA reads TGTGCCAGCAGTCACCCGGGTGGCAGCAACACTGAAGCTTTCTTT. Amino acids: CASSHPGGSNTEAFF.

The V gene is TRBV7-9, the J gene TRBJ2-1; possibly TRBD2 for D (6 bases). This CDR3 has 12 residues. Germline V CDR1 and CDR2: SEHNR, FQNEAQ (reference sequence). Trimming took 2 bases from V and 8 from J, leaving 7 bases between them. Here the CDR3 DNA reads TGTGCCAGCAGCTTACGCGGGGATGAGCAGTTCTTC. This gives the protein CASSLRGDEQFF.

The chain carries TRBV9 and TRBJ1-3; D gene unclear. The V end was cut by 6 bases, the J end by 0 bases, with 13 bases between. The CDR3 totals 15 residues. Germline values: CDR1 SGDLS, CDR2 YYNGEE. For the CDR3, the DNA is TGTGCCAGCACCCCCCGAGAGTCCTCTGGAAACACCATATATTTT. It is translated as CASTPRESSGNTIYF.

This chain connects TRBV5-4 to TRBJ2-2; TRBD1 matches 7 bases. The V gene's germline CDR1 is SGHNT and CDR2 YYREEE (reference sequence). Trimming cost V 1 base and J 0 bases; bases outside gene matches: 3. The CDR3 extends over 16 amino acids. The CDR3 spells CASSLRQGPNTGELFF. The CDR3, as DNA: TGTGCCAGCAGCTTGAGACAGGGACCGAACACCGGGGAGCTGTTTTTT.

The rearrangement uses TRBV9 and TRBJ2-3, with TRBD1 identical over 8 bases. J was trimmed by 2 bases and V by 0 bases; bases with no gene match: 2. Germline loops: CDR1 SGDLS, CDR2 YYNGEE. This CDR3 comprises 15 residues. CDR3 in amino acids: CASSVGTGITDTQYF. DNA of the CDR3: TGTGCCAGCAGCGTAGGGACAGGGATCACAGATACGCAGTATTTT.

Here the CDR3 reads CASSALGRGSGANVLTF. CDR3 DNA: TGTGCCAGCAGCGCATTAGGAAGGGGCTCTGGGGCCAACGTCCTGACTTTC. The chain recombines TRBV9 with TRBJ2-6; the D gene is possibly TRBD1 (5 bases). CDR1 and CDR2 from the germline V gene are SGDLS and YYNGEE. V lost 3 bases, J lost 0 bases, and 13 bases lay in between. This CDR3 region has 17 residues.

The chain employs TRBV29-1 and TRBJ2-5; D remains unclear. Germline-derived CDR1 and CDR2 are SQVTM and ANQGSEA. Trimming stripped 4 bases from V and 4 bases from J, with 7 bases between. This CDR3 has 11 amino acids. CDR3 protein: CSVGERETQYF. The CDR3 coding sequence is TGCAGCGTTGGAGAGCGAGAGACCCAGTACTTC. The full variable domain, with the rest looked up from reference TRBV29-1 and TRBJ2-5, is SAVISQKPSRDICQRGTSLTIQCQVDSQVTMMFWYRQQPGQSLTLIATANQGSEATYESGFVIDKFPISRPNLTFSTLTVSNMSPEDSSIYLCSVGERETQYFGPGTRLLVL.

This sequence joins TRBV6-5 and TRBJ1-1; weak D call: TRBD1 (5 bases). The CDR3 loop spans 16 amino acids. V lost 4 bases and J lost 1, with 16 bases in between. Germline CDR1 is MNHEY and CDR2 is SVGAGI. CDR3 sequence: CASSSPRRGPNTEAFF. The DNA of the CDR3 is TGTGCCAGCAGTTCTCCCCGAAGGGGCCCGAACACTGAAGCTTTCTTT.

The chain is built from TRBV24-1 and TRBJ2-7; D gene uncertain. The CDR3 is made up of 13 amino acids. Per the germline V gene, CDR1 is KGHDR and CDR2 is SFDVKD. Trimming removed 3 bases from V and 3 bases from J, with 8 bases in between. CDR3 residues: CATSDGHSYEQYF. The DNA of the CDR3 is TGTGCCACCAGTGATGGCCACAGCTACGAGCAGTACTTC.

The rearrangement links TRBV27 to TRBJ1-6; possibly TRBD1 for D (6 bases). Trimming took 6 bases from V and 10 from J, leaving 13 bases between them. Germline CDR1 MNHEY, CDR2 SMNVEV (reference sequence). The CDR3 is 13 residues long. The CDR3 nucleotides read TGTGCCAGCAGGGGAGGGGGAGGGTCACCCCTCCACTTT. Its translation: CASRGGGGSPLHF.

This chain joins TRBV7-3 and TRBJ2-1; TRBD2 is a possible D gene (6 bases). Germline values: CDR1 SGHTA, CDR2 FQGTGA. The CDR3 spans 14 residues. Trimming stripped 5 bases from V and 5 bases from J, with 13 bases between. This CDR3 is CASSKGWEDNEQFF. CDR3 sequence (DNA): TGTGCCAGCAGCAAGGGTTGGGAGGACAATGAGCAGTTCTTC.

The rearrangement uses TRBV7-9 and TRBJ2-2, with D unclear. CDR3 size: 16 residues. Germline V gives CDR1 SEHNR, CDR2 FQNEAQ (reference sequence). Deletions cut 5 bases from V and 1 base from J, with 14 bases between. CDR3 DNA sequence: TGTGCCAGCAGCCCGCCATTGAGCCAGAACACCGGGGAGCTGTTTTTT. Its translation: CASSPPLSQNTGELFF.

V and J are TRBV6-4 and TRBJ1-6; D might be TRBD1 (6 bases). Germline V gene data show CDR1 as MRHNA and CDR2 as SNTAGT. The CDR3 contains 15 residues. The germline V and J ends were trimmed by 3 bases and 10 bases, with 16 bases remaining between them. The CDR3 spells CASSEGRGVGSPLHF. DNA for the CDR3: TGTGCCAGCAGTGAAGGGAGGGGGGTAGGATCACCCCTCCACTTT.

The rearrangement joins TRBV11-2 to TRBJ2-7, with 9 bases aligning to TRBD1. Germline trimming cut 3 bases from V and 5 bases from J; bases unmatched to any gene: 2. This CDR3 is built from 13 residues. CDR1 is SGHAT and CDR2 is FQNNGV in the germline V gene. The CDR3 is CASSLGQGDEQYF. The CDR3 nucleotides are TGTGCCAGCAGCTTGGGACAGGGTGACGAGCAGTACTTC.

CDR3 DNA sequence: TGTGCCAGCAGTGAAGGGAGCGGGGAGCTGTTTTTT. It specifies CASSEGSGELFF. The genes are TRBV6-1 and TRBJ2-2; D is unresolved. Germline V gene sequence: CDR1 MNHNS, CDR2 SASEGT. The CDR3 has 12 residues. V lost 1 base, J lost 7 bases, and 4 bases lay in between.

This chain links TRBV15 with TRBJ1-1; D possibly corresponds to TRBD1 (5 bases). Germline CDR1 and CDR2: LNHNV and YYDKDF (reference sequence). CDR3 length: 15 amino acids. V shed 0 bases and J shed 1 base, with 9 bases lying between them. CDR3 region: CATSRDYGGNTEAFF. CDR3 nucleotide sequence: TGTGCCACCAGCAGAGATTACGGGGGGAACACTGAAGCTTTCTTT. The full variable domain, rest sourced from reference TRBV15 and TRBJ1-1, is DAMVIQNPRYQVTQFGKPVTLSCSQTLNHNVMYWYQQKSSQAPKLLFHYYDKDFNNEADTPDNFQSRRPNTSFCFLDIRSPGLGDTAMYLCATSRDYGGNTEAFFGQGTRLTVV.

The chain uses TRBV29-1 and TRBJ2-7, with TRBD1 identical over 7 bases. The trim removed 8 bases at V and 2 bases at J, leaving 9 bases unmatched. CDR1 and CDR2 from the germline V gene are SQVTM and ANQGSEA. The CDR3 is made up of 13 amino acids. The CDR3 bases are TGCAGCTTTCGAGGACAGGCCGCCTACGAGCAGTACTTC. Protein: CSFRGQAAYEQYF.

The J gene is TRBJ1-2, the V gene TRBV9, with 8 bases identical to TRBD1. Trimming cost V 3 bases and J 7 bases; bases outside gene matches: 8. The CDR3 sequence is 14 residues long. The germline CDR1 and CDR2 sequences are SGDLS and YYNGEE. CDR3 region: CASSEGTGQVGYTF. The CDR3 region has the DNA TGTGCCAGCAGCGAGGGGACAGGCCAGGTTGGCTACACCTTC.

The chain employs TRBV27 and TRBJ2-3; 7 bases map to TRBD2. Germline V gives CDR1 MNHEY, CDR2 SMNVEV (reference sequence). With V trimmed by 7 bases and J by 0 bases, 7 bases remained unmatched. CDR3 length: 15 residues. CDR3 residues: CASTRDYRSTDTQYF. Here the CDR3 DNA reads TGTGCCAGCACACGGGACTATCGTAGCACAGATACGCAGTATTTT.

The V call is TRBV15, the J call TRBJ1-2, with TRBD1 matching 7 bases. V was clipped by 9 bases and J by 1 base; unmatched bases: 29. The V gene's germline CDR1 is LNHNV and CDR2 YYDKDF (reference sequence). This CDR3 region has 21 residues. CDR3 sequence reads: CATLLPRGGADNPADNYGYTF. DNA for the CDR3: TGTGCCACACTTTTACCTCGAGGGGGCGCGGACAACCCCGCCGATAACTATGGCTACACCTTC.

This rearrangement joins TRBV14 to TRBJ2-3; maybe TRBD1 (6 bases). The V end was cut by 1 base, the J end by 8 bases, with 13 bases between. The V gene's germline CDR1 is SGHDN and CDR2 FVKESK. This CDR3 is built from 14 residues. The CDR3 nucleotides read TGTGCCAGCAGCCAAGCCCTGGACAGTATTACGCAGTATTTT. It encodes CASSQALDSITQYF. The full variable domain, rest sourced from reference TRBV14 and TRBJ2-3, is EAGVTQFPSHSVIEKGQTVTLRCDPISGHDNLYWYRRVMGKEIKFLLHFVKESKQDESGMPNNRFLAERTGGTYSTLKVQPAELEDSGVYFCASSQALDSITQYFGPGTRLTVL.

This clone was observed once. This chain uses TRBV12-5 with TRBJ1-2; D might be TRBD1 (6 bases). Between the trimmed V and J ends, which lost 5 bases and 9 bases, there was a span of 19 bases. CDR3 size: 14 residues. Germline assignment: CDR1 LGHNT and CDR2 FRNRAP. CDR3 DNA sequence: TGTGCTAGTGGTGAAGACAGGAAAATCTGGAGCTACACCTTC. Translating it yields CASGEDRKIWSYTF.

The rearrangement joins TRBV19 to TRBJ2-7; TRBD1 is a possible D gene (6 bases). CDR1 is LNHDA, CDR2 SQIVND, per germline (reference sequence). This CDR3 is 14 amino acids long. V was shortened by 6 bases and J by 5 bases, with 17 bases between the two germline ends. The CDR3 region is CASSPSGQLNEQYF. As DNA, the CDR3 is TGTGCCAGTAGCCCTTCCGGACAGCTGAACGAGCAGTACTTC.